This TCR beta chain was recorded in a study of OX40 agonist ivuxolimab in advanced cancers. Comments on this clone: Its antigen remains unknown.

The assay was immunoSEQ multiplex PCR, and TCRdb's table has in-frame clones only and misses some. The sample carries almost 85,000 clones, around 94% recorded once. The CDR3 is 12 amino acids. V was shortened by 3 bases and J by 8 bases, with 11 bases between the two germline ends. The germline gives CDR1 SGHDT, CDR2 YYEEEE. Study observations and caveats: Among the least clonally expanded were partial responders at 0.1-3.0 mg/kg. Antigen specificity of clonally expanded peripheral T cells was not established.

The clonotype originates from an adult with an advanced solid tumor such as melanoma, head and neck, liver or kidney cancer. The gene calls are TRBV5-6 and TRBJ1-2; D is ambiguous. The sequenced sample was CD4+ or CD8+ T cells sorted from blood, obtained in a trial of the OX40 agonist ivuxolimab. This chain's CDR3 is CASSSMRLGYTF. CDR3 DNA sequence: TGTGCCAGCAGCTCCATGCGTCTGGGCTACACCTTC.